Reported below is one T cell receptor (beta chain). The data belong to a study of blood T cell repertoires in COVID-19. Study-wide context: In each case, the material was cDNA or gDNA derived from T cells, B-cell-depleted T cells, or PBMCs.

Method: immunoSEQ multiplex PCR; TCRdb's copy keeps in-frame clones and lacks some. The sample holds around 90,000 clones; 75% to 85% are singletons and the top ten take approximately 13%. From germline, CDR1 is SGHRS and CDR2 YFSETQ. V was clipped by 4 bases and J by 5 bases; unmatched bases: 6. This CDR3 is 15 amino acids long. The sequencing sample was made of peripheral blood. The chain is built from TRBV5-1 and TRBJ2-3; 11 bases line up with TRBD2. The clonotype comes from a human donor in a cohort sampled during active COVID-19. The CDR3 region is CASSVSGGAKDTQYF. CDR3 sequence (DNA): TGCGCCAGCAGCGTTAGCGGGGGGGCCAAAGATACGCAGTATTTT.